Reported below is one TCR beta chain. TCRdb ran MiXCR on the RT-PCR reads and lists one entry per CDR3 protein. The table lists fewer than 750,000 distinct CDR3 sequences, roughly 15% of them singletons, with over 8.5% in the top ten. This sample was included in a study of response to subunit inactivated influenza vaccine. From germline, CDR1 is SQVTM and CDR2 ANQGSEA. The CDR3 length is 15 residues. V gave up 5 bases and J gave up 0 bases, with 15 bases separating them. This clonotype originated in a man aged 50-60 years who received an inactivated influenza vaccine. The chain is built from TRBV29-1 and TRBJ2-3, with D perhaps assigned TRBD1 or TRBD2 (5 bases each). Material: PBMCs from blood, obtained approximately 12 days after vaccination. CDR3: CSVSSRQRSTDTQYF. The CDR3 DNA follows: TGCAGCGTTTCCTCGAGACAGCGGAGCACAGATACGCAGTATTTT.